The 10 T cell receptor beta chains reported below all come from one sample, sequenced in a study of cytomegalovirus exposure and HLA in healthy donors. Researchers ran the PCR with 60 Vbeta and 13 Jbeta primers. Data came from immunoSEQ multiplex PCR; TCRdb stores just in-frame clones and leaves some out. The sample has approximately 200,000 clones, 74% seen once; the top ten hold less than 4%. The sequencing input was PBMCs. The receptors were sampled from a woman under 40 in good health and CMV-seropositive.

This sequence joins TRBV7-9 and TRBJ2-1, with TRBD2 identical over 13 bases. In germline, CDR1 is SEHNR, CDR2 FQNEAQ (reference sequence). The CDR3 contains 17 residues. The junction had 8 bases not matched to a gene; V was cut back by 7 bases and J by 2 bases. The CDR3 nucleotides are TGTGCCAGCACCGATACAGGGACTAGCGGGACCTACAATGAGCAGTTCTTC. Amino acid sequence: CASTDTGTSGTYNEQFF.

V gene TRBV10-3 combines with J gene TRBJ2-7; 8 bases are a match to TRBD1. The junction had 8 bases not matched to a gene; V was cut back by 10 bases and J by 3 bases. The CDR3 is 13 amino acids. CDR1 is ENHRY and CDR2 is SYGVKD in the germline V gene. The CDR3 DNA sequence: TGTGCCACCGGGACAGGTCTATTCTACGAGCAGTACTTC. Encoded protein: CATGTGLFYEQYF.

V is TRBV5-6 and J is TRBJ1-3; D not resolved. Germline V gives CDR1 SGHDT, CDR2 YYEEEE. The CDR3 contains 16 residues. V lost 2 bases to trimming and J lost 0 bases, with 12 bases between them. As DNA, the CDR3 is TGTGCCAGCAGCTTCGCGCTGGGGAGCTCTGGAAACACCATATATTTT. Its translation is CASSFALGSSGNTIYF.

This clone came up once. The chain uses TRBV10-2 and TRBJ2-7; the match to TRBD2 covers 7 bases. V lost 5 bases and J lost 5; bases outside the gene matches: 6. CDR1 and CDR2 from the germline V gene are WSHSY and SAAADI. The CDR3 covers 13 residues. The CDR3 reads CASSRGSFNEQYF. The DNA for the CDR3 is TGCGCCAGCAGTCGCGGGAGTTTCAACGAGCAGTACTTC.

This rearrangement joins TRBV4-1 to TRBJ2-7; D gene ambiguous. The CDR3 extends over 15 amino acids. Trimming left V 0 bases short and J 3 bases short, with 12 bases between. In germline, CDR1 is MGHRA, CDR2 YSYEKL. CDR3 sequence: CASSQDSVVLYEQYF. The CDR3 nucleotides read TGCGCCAGCAGCCAAGATTCGGTCGTCCTCTACGAGCAGTACTTC.

This chain joins TRBV28 and TRBJ1-2, with TRBD1 matching 10 bases. J lost 2 bases, V lost 2 bases, and 5 bases had no gene match. The CDR3 is made up of 16 amino acids. In germline, CDR1 is MDHEN, CDR2 SYDVKM. The chain's CDR3 is CASSLLRGQGNYGYTF. CDR3 nucleotide sequence: TGTGCCAGCAGTTTACTCCGGGGACAGGGGAACTATGGCTACACCTTC.

The rearrangement links TRBV5-1 to TRBJ2-7, with 7 nucleotides matching TRBD2. The CDR3 is 13 residues long. The germline gives CDR1 SGHRS, CDR2 YFSETQ. V was clipped by 6 bases and J by 1 base; unmatched bases: 4. This CDR3 reads CASKERGSYEQYF. The CDR3 bases are TGCGCCAGCAAGGAGCGGGGTTCCTACGAGCAGTACTTC.

The chain carries TRBV6-1 and TRBJ2-1, with 7 bases matching TRBD1. CDR1 MNHNS and CDR2 SASEGT come from the germline V gene. V shed 0 bases, J shed 8 bases, and the junction held 1 base outside the gene matches. The CDR3 extends over 13 amino acids. The CDR3 DNA follows: TGTGCCAGCAGTGAAGCTGGGACAGATGAGCAGTTCTTC. Translated, it gives CASSEAGTDEQFF.

Note on this clone: Sequence at one end of the junction differs from germline and may be a read error. The gene calls are TRBV7-9 and TRBJ2-5, with a tentative D call TRBD1 (5 bases). The germline V gene encodes CDR1 SEHNR and CDR2 FQNEAQ (reference sequence). The CDR3 contains 14 residues. The CDR3 DNA is TGTTCCAGCAGCTTATCTTCGCAGGGAGAGACCCAGTACTTC. The encoded protein is CSSSLSSQGETQYF.

Points on this clone: A junction end diverges from the germline sequence, so it may reflect a read error. The chain recombines TRBV7-9 with TRBJ2-7; 9 positions match TRBD1. This CDR3 is 14 amino acids long. From germline, CDR1 is SEHNR and CDR2 FQNEAQ (reference sequence). The CDR3 DNA sequence: TGTTCCAGCAGCTTAAGGGACAGGGCCTACGAGCAGTACTTC. Amino acids: CSSSLRDRAYEQYF.